This TCR beta chain derives from a study of T-cell memory formation after mild COVID-19. TCRalpha and TCRbeta libraries used 5'RACE with constant-segment primers and UMIs. TCRdb reprocessed the 5' RACE reads via MiXCR and lists one record per CDR3 protein. The repertoire has around 310,000 distinct CDR3 sequences, over 11% of them found once; the top ten carry 21%. Germline V gives CDR1 SGHRS, CDR2 YFSETQ. Germline trimming cut 4 bases from V and 4 bases from J; bases unmatched to any gene: 6. This CDR3 comprises 16 residues. This clonotype has ten or more counts. Its specificity is not known. Study-wide findings and caveats: The appearance of some responding clones in pre-infection memory suggested that cross-reactive memory joined. CM and EM subsets held most contracting CD4+ clones; EMRA held CD8+ ones. Confirmation was lacking for SARS-CoV-2 specificity of second-wave clones that peaked on day 37.

The V and J genes are TRBV5-1 and TRBJ2-3, with 13 bases lining up with TRBD2. The receptor's source is a man aged 18 to 35 who had mild COVID-19 (a few samples of this study predate the infection). Cell type and time point are not known. Sequenced material: PBMCs or a T cell subset sorted from them (not recorded which). The chain's CDR3 is CASSAGLAGRADTQYF. Here the CDR3 DNA reads TGCGCCAGCAGCGCGGGACTAGCGGGGAGGGCAGATACGCAGTATTTT.